This is a list of T cell receptor beta chains from one sample in a study of T cell responses to AZD1222 COVID-19 vaccine. Profiling relied on immunoSEQ multiplex PCR, and the TCRdb table lists in-frame clones only, not all of them. This sample carries about 100,000 clones, about 89% of them seen once, and the ten largest clones take 16%. Sequences were derived from peripheral blood, sampled on day 0 of AZD1222 vaccination. The receptor source for this set is an adult in good health. Both conserved end residues are part of each CDR3. The D gene is left open where the match is weak. Size is omitted from some rows. Given values are once, few, many or a class for expanded clones.

>TRBV28|TRBD2|TRBJ2-1|16|once
CASSFFSGTSYNEQFF
TGTGCCAGCAGTTTTTTTAGCGGGACTTCCTACAATGAGCAGTTCTTC
>TRBV9|TRBD1|TRBJ1-2|16|NA
CASSREPGQQGIGYTF
TGTGCCAGCAGCAGGGAACCGGGACAGCAAGGGATTGGCTACACCTTC
>TRBV7-9|TRBD2|TRBJ2-1|16|few
CASSLVAGGSLNEQFF
TGTGCCAGCAGCTTAGTTGCGGGGGGCTCGTTGAATGAGCAGTTCTTC
>TRBV5-1|NA|TRBJ2-7|13|NA
CASSQSPGYEQYF
TGCGCCAGCAGCCAGTCACCGGGCTACGAGCAGTACTTC
>TRBV19|NA|TRBJ1-1|14|NA
CASSTLGANTEAFF
TGTGCCAGTAGTACCCTCGGGGCAAACACTGAAGCTTTCTTT
>TRBV9|NA|TRBJ1-4|14|NA
CASSVAGSNEKLFF
TGTGCCAGCAGCGTAGCGGGCAGTAATGAAAAACTGTTTTTT
>TRBV11-2|NA|TRBJ2-1|15|few
CASSFQGSSYNEQFF
TGTGCCAGCAGCTTTCAGGGGAGCTCCTACAATGAGCAGTTCTTC
>TRBV2|NA|TRBJ2-1|13|NA
CASTPGGAREQFF
TGTGCCAGCACCCCGGGTGGAGCGAGGGAGCAGTTCTTC
>TRBV7-9|TRBD1|TRBJ1-1|18|NA
CASSLAGQGRIVRTEAFF
TGTGCCAGCAGCTTAGCAGGACAGGGGAGGATCGTGCGCACTGAAGCTTTCTTT
>TRBV18|NA|TRBJ2-3|15|NA
CASSPPGGRTDTQYF
TGTGCCAGCTCACCACCGGGGGGGCGCACAGATACGCAGTATTTT
>TRBV7-9|NA|TRBJ1-4|14|few
CASSTPGLGEKLFF
TGTGCCAGCAGCACACCAGGTTTAGGTGAAAAACTGTTTTTT
>TRBV6-5|NA|TRBJ1-5|13|NA
CASRETGDQPQHF
TGTGCCAGCAGGGAGACGGGGGATCAGCCCCAGCATTTT
>TRBV9|NA|TRBJ1-4|16|NA
CASSVDRGATNEKLFF
TGTGCCAGCAGCGTAGATAGGGGAGCAACTAATGAAAAACTGTTTTTT
>TRBV19|NA|TRBJ2-2|13|NA
CASRAALYGELFF
TGTGCCAGTCGTGCAGCGCTTTACGGGGAGCTGTTTTTT
>TRBV11-3|NA|TRBJ1-3|16|NA
CASSLGTAISGNTIYF
TGTGCCAGCAGCTTAGGGACAGCGATCTCTGGAAACACCATATATTTT
>TRBV6-1|TRBD2|TRBJ2-3|14|few
CASSEGFAAGTQYF
TGTGCCAGCAGTGAAGGTTTCGCAGCGGGAACGCAGTATTTT
>TRBV6-1|NA|TRBJ1-3|16|NA
CASSDRVEISGNTIYF
TGTGCCAGCAGTGATCGAGTAGAAATCTCTGGAAACACCATATATTTT
>TRBV3-1/TRBV3-2|NA|TRBJ2-7|14|NA
CASSQDYRPYEQYF
TGTGCCAGCAGCCAAGATTACAGGCCCTACGAGCAGTACTTC
>TRBV5-1|NA|TRBJ1-1|13|NA
CASSMGEFTEAFF
TGCGCCAGCAGCATGGGGGAGTTCACTGAAGCTTTCTTT
>TRBV5-6|NA|TRBJ1-4|18|NA
CASSLAGLGLSFREKLFF
TGTGCCAGCAGCTTGGCCGGTTTGGGTCTTTCTTTTCGCGAAAAACTGTTTTTT
>TRBV5-8|TRBD1|TRBJ1-1|15|NA
CASSLVQGVNSEAFF
TGTGCCAGCAGCTTGGTGCAGGGGGTCAACTCTGAAGCTTTCTTT
>TRBV6-5|NA|TRBJ1-5|13|NA
CASSADLRQPQHF
TGTGCCAGCAGCGCCGACTTACGTCAGCCCCAGCATTTT
>TRBV5-4|NA|TRBJ2-7|14|NA
CASSLGRNSYEQYF
TGTGCCAGCAGCTTGGGCCGGAACTCCTACGAGCAGTACTTC
>TRBV7-9|NA|TRBJ2-1|10|NA
CASSLREQFF
TGTGCCAGCAGCTTACGTGAGCAGTTCTTC
>TRBV28|TRBD1|TRBJ1-5|16|once
CASSPPRQGGNQPQHF
TGTGCCAGCAGTCCCCCGAGACAGGGGGGCAATCAGCCCCAGCATTTT
>TRBV4-2|NA|TRBJ2-5|14|NA
CASSQVTEKETQYF
TGTGCCAGCAGCCAAGTGACAGAGAAAGAGACCCAGTACTTC